Each of the 27 T cell receptor beta chains below was sequenced from the same sample in a study of cytomegalovirus exposure and HLA in healthy donors. The PCR used 60 Vbeta and 13 Jbeta primers. Clones were sequenced by immunoSEQ multiplex PCR, and TCRdb holds only the in-frame ones, with some missing. Seen here are 150,000 to 180,000 clones, about three quarters observed once, and the top ten hold about 4%. Specimen: PBMCs. Receptors were obtained from a woman aged 40 to 50 in good health and CMV-seronegative.

The chain employs TRBV15 and TRBJ2-1; D is unresolved. The CDR3 runs 13 residues. The germline V and J ends were trimmed by 4 bases and 3 bases, with 7 bases remaining between them. Per germline, CDR1 LNHNV and CDR2 YYDKDF (reference sequence). The CDR3 nucleotides are TGTGCCACCAGCAAAAGTAGCTACAATGAGCAGTTCTTC. This translates into CATSKSSYNEQFF.

The rearrangement joins TRBV2 to TRBJ2-3; 13 bases map to TRBD2. V lost 1 base and J lost 4; bases outside the gene matches: 5. Germline lookup yields CDR1 SNHLY and CDR2 FYNNEI. The CDR3 is 17 residues long. The CDR3 DNA is TGTGCCAGCAGTGAAGAGGTAGGACTAGCGGGGGCAGATACGCAGTATTTT. It yields the protein CASSEEVGLAGADTQYF.

The table lists this clone with a few counts. The rearrangement joins TRBV28 to TRBJ2-5, with 8 nucleotides matching TRBD2. CDR3 length: 13 amino acids. The V gene's germline CDR1 is MDHEN and CDR2 SYDVKM. V shed 8 bases and J 3 bases; nucleotides not matched to a gene: 5. The CDR3 sequence: CASVELAEETQYF. In DNA, the CDR3 is TGTGCCAGCGTCGAACTAGCGGAAGAGACCCAGTACTTC.

The chain employs TRBV7-9 and TRBJ1-6; no clear D. Germline CDR1 reads SEHNR; CDR2 reads FQNEAQ (reference sequence). V lost 11 bases, J lost 4 bases, and 15 bases lay in between. This CDR3 region has 14 residues. This CDR3 reads CAYERLKYNSPLHF. The CDR3 nucleotides read TGTGCCTACGAGAGGCTTAAATATAATTCACCCCTCCACTTT.

The chain joins TRBV19 to TRBJ1-2; weak D call: TRBD1 (5 bases). Trimming shortened V by 5 bases and J by 8 bases, and 15 bases separated the two germline ends. The germline gives CDR1 LNHDA, CDR2 SQIVND (reference sequence). This CDR3 spans 13 amino acids. The CDR3: CASSPRGKRGYTF. The CDR3 nucleotides read TGTGCCAGTAGTCCAAGGGGTAAACGCGGCTACACCTTC. The full variable domain, with the rest looked up from reference TRBV19 and TRBJ1-2, is DGGITQSPKYLFRKEGQNVTLSCEQNLNHDAMYWYRQDPGQGLRLIYYSQIVNDFQKGDIAEGYSVSREKKESFPLTVTSAQKNPTAFYLCASSPRGKRGYTFGSGTRLTVV.

The genes are TRBV10-3 and TRBJ2-7, with TRBD2 identical over 13 bases. Looked up from germline, CDR1 is ENHRY and CDR2 is SYGVKD. V shed 6 bases and J 0 bases; nucleotides not matched to a gene: 5. The CDR3 spans 16 residues. CDR3 nucleotides: TGTGCCATCAGGGGGACTAGCGGGGAAAGCTCCTACGAGCAGTACTTC. As protein: CAIRGTSGESSYEQYF.

The chain has TRBV5-4 and TRBJ1-1; no clear D. Germline loops: CDR1 SGHNT, CDR2 YYREEE (reference sequence). V was pared by 0 bases and J by 0 bases, with 15 bases between. This CDR3 spans 17 amino acids. The chain's CDR3 is CASSLGPPTEVNTEAFF. The CDR3, as DNA: TGTGCCAGCAGCTTGGGCCCCCCGACGGAGGTGAACACTGAAGCTTTCTTT.

This clone was detected only a few times. J is TRBJ1-1 and V is TRBV5-1; D is perhaps TRBD1 (6 bases). This CDR3 region has 16 residues. Between the trimmed V and J ends, which lost 5 bases and 3 bases, there was a span of 20 bases. The germline V gene encodes CDR1 SGHRS and CDR2 YFSETQ. The DNA of the CDR3 is TGCGCCAGCAGATCCGTGGAGAAGGGGGAGCACACTGAAGCTTTCTTT. As protein: CASRSVEKGEHTEAFF.

This clone was detected once. The rearrangement uses TRBV28 and TRBJ1-4; 9 bases align to TRBD1. The CDR3 has 17 residues. V was pared by 4 bases and J by 0 bases, with 6 bases of the junction left unmatched. CDR1 and CDR2 from the germline V gene are MDHEN and SYDVKM. In nucleotides, the CDR3 is TGTGCCAGCAGTTCCAACAGGGGGCGCGCAACTAATGAAAAACTGTTTTTT. It translates to CASSSNRGRATNEKLFF.

The chain carries TRBV9 and TRBJ1-2; perhaps TRBD1 as D (6 bases). CDR3 size: 15 residues. V lost 0 bases and J lost 1, with 10 bases in between. The germline CDR1 and CDR2 sequences are SGDLS and YYNGEE. The CDR3 region is CASSVAQGLNYGYTF. The CDR3 DNA is TGTGCCAGCAGCGTAGCTCAGGGGCTTAACTATGGCTACACCTTC. The full variable domain, with the rest looked up from reference TRBV9 and TRBJ1-2, is DSGVTQTPKHLITATGQRVTLRCSPRSGDLSVYWYQQSLDQGLQFLIQYYNGEERAKGNILERFSAQQFPDLHSELNLSSLELGDSALYFCASSVAQGLNYGYTFGSGTRLTVV.

The rearrangement uses TRBV5-6 and TRBJ2-3, with 13 bases that match TRBD2. The CDR3 consists of 16 residues. Germline V gene sequence: CDR1 SGHDT, CDR2 YYEEEE. V trimming: 5 bases; J trimming: 4 bases; junction bases outside the gene matches: 7. CDR3 sequence: CASSGGLAGWPDTQYF. The CDR3 DNA reads TGTGCCAGCAGTGGGGGACTAGCGGGGTGGCCAGATACGCAGTATTTT.

The CDR3 sequence: CASSVTGTHPNEKLFF. In DNA, the CDR3 is TGTGCCAGCAGCGTGACAGGGACCCACCCTAATGAAAAACTGTTTTTT. This chain links TRBV5-8 with TRBJ1-4, with 7 bases aligning to TRBD1. This CDR3 region has 16 residues. Trimming removed 4 bases from V and 3 bases from J; junction bases left unmatched: 9. Germline V gene sequence: CDR1 SGHTS, CDR2 YDEGEE.

This clone was counted a single time. V and J are TRBV11-2 and TRBJ1-1; TRBD1 matches at 8 bases. With 1 base clipped from V and 9 bases from J, the junction kept 1 base outside the gene matches. Germline V gene data show CDR1 as SGHAT and CDR2 as FQNNGV. CDR3 length equals 12 residues. The CDR3 DNA is TGTGCCAGCAGCTTAGCAGGGGGCAAAGCTTTCTTT. This gives the protein CASSLAGGKAFF.

The gene calls are TRBV11-3 and TRBJ1-2, with 7 bases identical to TRBD1. Unmatched junction bases numbered 8, after V lost 7 bases and J lost 0 bases. The CDR3 loop spans 15 amino acids. CDR1 SGHNT and CDR2 YENEEA come from the germline V gene. The CDR3 loop is CASTRQGEANYGYTF. CDR3 DNA: TGTGCCAGCACGAGACAGGGTGAGGCTAACTATGGCTACACCTTC.

The rearrangement joins TRBV6-1 to TRBJ1-2; D gene ambiguous. Germline assignment: CDR1 MNHNS and CDR2 SASEGT. This CDR3 spans 13 amino acids. Trimming shortened V by 4 bases and J by 0 bases, and 6 bases separated the two germline ends. The CDR3 sequence: CASSVGANYGYTF. The CDR3 region has the DNA TGTGCCAGCAGTGTTGGAGCTAACTATGGCTACACCTTC.

The J gene is TRBJ1-1, the V gene TRBV5-1; D possibly corresponds to TRBD1 (6 bases). The V gene lost 0 bases and the J gene lost 3 bases, with 12 bases spanning the gap. The CDR3 extends over 15 amino acids. Germline lookup yields CDR1 SGHRS and CDR2 YFSETQ. The CDR3 loop is CASSLDGAGDTEAFF. DNA of the CDR3: TGCGCCAGCAGCTTGGACGGGGCAGGGGACACTGAAGCTTTCTTT.

This clone has a handful of counts. The genes are TRBV6-5 and TRBJ2-2; D is perhaps TRBD1 (5 bases). Trimming pared 2 bases from V and 9 bases from J, leaving 19 bases between. CDR1 is MNHEY and CDR2 is SVGAGI in the germline V gene. The CDR3 has 16 amino acids. DNA of the CDR3: TGTGCCAGCAGTTACGCCCCCGACAGTACCGGGTGGGAGCTGTTTTTT. This gives the protein CASSYAPDSTGWELFF.

CDR3 sequence: CASSPRGGVDLDKLFF. In nucleotides, the CDR3 is TGTGCCAGCAGCCCCCGCGGCGGAGTTGATTTAGATAAACTGTTTTTT. The chain has TRBV6-6 and TRBJ1-4; D ambiguous. Trimming took 6 bases from V and 11 from J, leaving 25 bases between them. Germline V gene data show CDR1 as MNHNY and CDR2 as SVGAGI (reference sequence). The CDR3 covers 16 residues.

The V and J genes are TRBV4-2 and TRBJ2-2, with TRBD2 matching 10 bases. The junction had 3 bases not matched to a gene; V was cut back by 1 base and J by 4 bases. CDR3 length equals 16 residues. Per the germline V gene, CDR1 is LGHNA and CDR2 is YNFKEQ. The CDR3 region is CASSQGTSGGTGELFF. The CDR3 DNA reads as TGTGCCAGCAGCCAAGGGACTAGCGGAGGCACCGGGGAGCTGTTTTTT.

This chain uses TRBV10-3 with TRBJ2-1; 10 bases are a match to TRBD2. V lost 4 bases to trimming and J lost 9 bases; unmatched junction nucleotides: 6. Germline CDR1 reads ENHRY; CDR2 reads SYGVKD. This CDR3 comprises 14 residues. This chain's CDR3 is CAISATSGVGEQFF. CDR3 nucleotide sequence: TGTGCCATCAGTGCAACTAGCGGGGTGGGTGAGCAGTTCTTC.

The CDR3 DNA reads TGCGCCAGCAGACCCCCCGGGGGGGTACGGGGGAATCAGCCCCAGCATTTT. Residues: CASRPPGGVRGNQPQHF. The chain is built from TRBV10-1 and TRBJ1-5, with D perhaps matching TRBD1 (5 bases). The V and J ends lost 6 bases and 4 bases respectively, with 22 bases between them. Germline CDR1 and CDR2: WNHNN and SYGVQD (reference sequence). The CDR3 loop spans 17 amino acids.

This chain joins TRBV9 and TRBJ2-7; 8 bases are a match to TRBD1. This CDR3 is 15 amino acids long. Germline V gene lookup returns CDR1 SGDLS and CDR2 YYNGEE. Trimming removed 0 bases from V and 2 bases from J; junction bases left unmatched: 4. The CDR3 protein is CASSVGTRGPYEQYF. The CDR3 coding sequence is TGTGCCAGCAGCGTAGGGACCAGGGGGCCCTACGAGCAGTACTTC. Full variable domain (rest looked up from reference TRBV9 and TRBJ2-7): DSGVTQTPKHLITATGQRVTLRCSPRSGDLSVYWYQQSLDQGLQFLIQYYNGEERAKGNILERFSAQQFPDLHSELNLSSLELGDSALYFCASSVGTRGPYEQYFGPGTRLTVT.

V gene TRBV10-3 combines with J gene TRBJ1-1; 7 bases agree with TRBD1. Per the germline V gene, CDR1 is ENHRY and CDR2 is SYGVKD. This CDR3 spans 13 amino acids. V gave up 10 bases and J gave up 0 bases; unmatched junction bases: 5. In nucleotides, the CDR3 is TGTGCCACGATGCAGGGGGTGAACACTGAAGCTTTCTTT. This gives the protein CATMQGVNTEAFF.

This clone was seen a single time. The V call is TRBV6-5, the J call TRBJ2-5; 8 bases align to TRBD1. The CDR3 extends over 14 amino acids. The germline V gene has CDR1 MNHEY and CDR2 SVGAGI. Losses at the gene ends were 8 bases for V and 0 bases for J; bases not matched to a gene: 5. Here the CDR3 reads CASRPGGYQETQYF. CDR3 coding DNA: TGTGCCAGCCGGCCAGGGGGCTACCAAGAGACCCAGTACTTC.

V gene TRBV6-5 combines with J gene TRBJ2-7; possibly TRBD1 for D (6 bases). Germline V gene lookup returns CDR1 MNHEY and CDR2 SVGAGI. The CDR3 runs 15 residues. Between the trimmed V and J ends, which lost 6 bases and 3 bases, there was a span of 18 bases. The CDR3 spells CASRRTDSSGYEQYF. Here the CDR3 DNA reads TGTGCCAGCAGACGAACGGACAGTTCGGGCTACGAGCAGTACTTC.

V usage is TRBV5-6 and J usage is TRBJ1-1; TRBD1 aligns across 7 bases. CDR3 length: 17 amino acids. V shed 4 bases, J shed 0 bases, and the junction held 12 bases outside the gene matches. Per germline, CDR1 SGHDT and CDR2 YYEEEE. Here the CDR3 reads CASSPRYRTGMNTEAFF. DNA for the CDR3: TGTGCCAGCAGCCCACGTTACAGGACAGGCATGAACACTGAAGCTTTCTTT.

The rearrangement joins TRBV7-9 to TRBJ1-2; tentatively, D is TRBD1 (5 bases). This CDR3 contains 12 residues. CDR1 SEHNR and CDR2 FQNEAQ come from the germline V gene (reference sequence). The V gene lost 5 bases and the J gene lost 9 bases, with 13 bases spanning the gap. CDR3 DNA sequence: TGTGCCAGCAGCCCCGACAGCAGCCGCTACACCTTC. Its translation is CASSPDSSRYTF. The full variable domain, its missing parts supplied by reference TRBV7-9 and TRBJ1-2, is DTGVSQNPRHKITKRGQNVTFRCDPISEHNRLYWYRQTLGQGPEFLTYFQNEAQLEKSRLLSDRFSAERPKGSFSTLEIQRTEQGDSAMYLCASSPDSSRYTFGSGTRLTVV.